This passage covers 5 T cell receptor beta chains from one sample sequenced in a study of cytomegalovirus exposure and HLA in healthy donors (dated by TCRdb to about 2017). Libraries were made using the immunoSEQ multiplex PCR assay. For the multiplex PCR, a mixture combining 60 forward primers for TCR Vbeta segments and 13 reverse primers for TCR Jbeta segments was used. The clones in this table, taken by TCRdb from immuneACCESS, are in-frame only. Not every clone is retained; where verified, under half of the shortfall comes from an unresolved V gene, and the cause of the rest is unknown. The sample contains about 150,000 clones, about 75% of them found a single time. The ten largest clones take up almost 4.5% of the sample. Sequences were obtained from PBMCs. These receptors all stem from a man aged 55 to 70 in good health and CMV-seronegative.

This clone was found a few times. The CDR3 nucleotides are TGTGCCAGTAAGGAAGGACAGGGGGCCAGGCAGCCCCAGCATTTT. It translates to CASKEGQGARQPQHF. The chain recombines TRBV19 with TRBJ1-5, with 11 bases that match TRBD1. V was clipped by 7 bases and J by 7 bases; unmatched bases: 9. Germline values: CDR1 LNHDA, CDR2 SQIVND (reference sequence). CDR3 length: 15 residues.

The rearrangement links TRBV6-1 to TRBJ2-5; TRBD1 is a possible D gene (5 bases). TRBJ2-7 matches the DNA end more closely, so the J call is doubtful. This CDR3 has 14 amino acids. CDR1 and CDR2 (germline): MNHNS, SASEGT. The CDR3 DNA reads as TGTGCCAGCAGTACAGGACAACTCGGCTACGAGCAGTACTTC. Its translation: CASSTGQLGYEQYF.

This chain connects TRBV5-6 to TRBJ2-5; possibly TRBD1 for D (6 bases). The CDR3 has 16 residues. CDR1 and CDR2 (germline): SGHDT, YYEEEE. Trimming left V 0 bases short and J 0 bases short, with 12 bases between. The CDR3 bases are TGTGCCAGCAGCTTGGAAACAGGGTCGTACCAAGAGACCCAGTACTTC. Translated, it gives CASSLETGSYQETQYF.

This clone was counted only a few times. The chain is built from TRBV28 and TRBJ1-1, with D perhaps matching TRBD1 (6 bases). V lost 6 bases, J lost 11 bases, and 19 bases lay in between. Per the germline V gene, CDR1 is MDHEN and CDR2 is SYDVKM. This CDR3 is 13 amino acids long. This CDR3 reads CASSPSSGAQAFF. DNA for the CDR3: TGTGCCAGCAGCCCTTCTTCAGGGGCGCAGGCTTTCTTT.

CDR3 sequence reads: CASSQVSGFSSPLHF. In DNA form, the CDR3 reads TGCGCCAGCAGCCAAGTGTCAGGGTTTTCGTCACCCCTCCACTTT. J is TRBJ1-6 and V is TRBV4-1; a weak D match, TRBD1 (5 bases). The V end was cut by 1 base, the J end by 10 bases, with 14 bases between. Germline V gene data show CDR1 as MGHRA and CDR2 as YSYEKL. CDR3 length: 15 amino acids.